This entry features one T cell receptor (beta chain) sequence. Its matching antigen is unknown. This entry is derived from a study of shared clonotypes between healthy human individuals. The study, taken as a whole, reports: When compared with the clonotypes that were shared by all four sorted-subset donors, the non-shared clonotypes turned out to have lower generation probabilities.

TCRdb's table, derived via immunoSEQ multiplex PCR, lists solely in-frame clones and lacks some. The sample yields 2 million to 2.5 million clones, 85% to 95% seen once. This CDR3 has 16 amino acids. The V end was cut by 10 bases, the J end by 0 bases, with 18 bases between. The V gene's germline CDR1 is LNHDA and CDR2 SQIVND (reference sequence). The rearrangement links TRBV19 to TRBJ1-4, with a possible D match to TRBD1 (5 bases). The receptor's source is a man younger than 35 in good health. Some clones in this sample may be carry-over from other donors' samples. Sequencing was performed on naive CD4+ T cells from PBMCs. Subset reported: CD45RA+ positively selected. The CDR3 reads CATRAGHRATNEKLFF. DNA for the CDR3: TGTGCCACCCGTGCAGGGCATAGGGCAACTAATGAAAAACTGTTTTTT.